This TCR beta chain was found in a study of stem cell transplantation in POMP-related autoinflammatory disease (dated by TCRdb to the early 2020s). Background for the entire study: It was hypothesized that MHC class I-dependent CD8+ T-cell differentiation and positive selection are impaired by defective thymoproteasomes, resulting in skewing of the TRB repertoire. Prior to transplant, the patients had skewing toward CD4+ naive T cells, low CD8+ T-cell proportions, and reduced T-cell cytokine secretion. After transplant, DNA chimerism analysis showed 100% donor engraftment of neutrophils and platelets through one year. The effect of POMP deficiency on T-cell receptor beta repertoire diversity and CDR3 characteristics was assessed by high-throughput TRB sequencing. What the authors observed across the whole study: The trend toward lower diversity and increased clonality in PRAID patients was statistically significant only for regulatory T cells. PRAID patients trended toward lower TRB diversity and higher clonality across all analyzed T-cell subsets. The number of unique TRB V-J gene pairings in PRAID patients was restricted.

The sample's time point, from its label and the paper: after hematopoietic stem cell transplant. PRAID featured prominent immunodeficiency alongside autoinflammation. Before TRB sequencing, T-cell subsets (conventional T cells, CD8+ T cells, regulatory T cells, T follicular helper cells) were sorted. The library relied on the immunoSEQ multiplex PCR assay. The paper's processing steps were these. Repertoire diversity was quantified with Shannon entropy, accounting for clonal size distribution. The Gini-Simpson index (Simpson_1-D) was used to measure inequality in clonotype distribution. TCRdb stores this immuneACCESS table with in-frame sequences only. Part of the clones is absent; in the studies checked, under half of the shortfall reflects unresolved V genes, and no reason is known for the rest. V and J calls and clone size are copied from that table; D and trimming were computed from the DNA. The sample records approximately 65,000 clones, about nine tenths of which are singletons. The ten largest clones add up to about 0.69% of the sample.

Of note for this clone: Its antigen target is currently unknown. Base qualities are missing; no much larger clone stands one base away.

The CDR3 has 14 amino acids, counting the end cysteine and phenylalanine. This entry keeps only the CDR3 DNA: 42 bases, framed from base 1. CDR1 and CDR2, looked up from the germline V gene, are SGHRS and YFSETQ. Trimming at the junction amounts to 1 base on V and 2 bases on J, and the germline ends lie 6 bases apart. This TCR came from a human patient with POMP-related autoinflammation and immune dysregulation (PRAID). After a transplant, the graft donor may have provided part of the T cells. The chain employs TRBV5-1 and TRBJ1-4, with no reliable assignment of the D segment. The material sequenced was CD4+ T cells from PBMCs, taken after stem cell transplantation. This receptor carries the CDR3 CASSLLGTNEKLFF. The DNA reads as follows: TGCGCCAGCAGCTTGCTAGGGACTAATGAAAAACTGTTTTTT.